Listed below are T cell receptor beta chains from one sample, sequenced in a study of T-cell reconstitution after alpha-beta-depleted transplantation in children. A single record per CDR3 protein comes from TCRdb applying MiXCR to the PCR reads. The table shows some 200,000 distinct CDR3 sequences, with approximately 14% occurring only once. Sequencing used PBMCs from the stem cell graft donor, obtained from the stem cell graft. These TCRs come from a human donor who donated a stem cell graft to a child with acute lymphoblastic leukemia. CDR3s include the opening cysteine and the closing phenylalanine or tryptophan. The D gene is left open where the match is weak. Size is stated for part of the rows, as once, few or many counts, or as a class when the clone is expanded.

J gene | clone size | V gene | D gene | CDR3 protein | CDR3 DNA
TRBJ2-5 | many | TRBV13 | . | CASSLGVVQGTQETQYF | TGTGCCAGCAGCTTAGGTGTTGTTCAGGGGACTCAAGAGACCCAGTACTTC
TRBJ2-1 | many | TRBV4-1 | TRBD2 | CASSRIPGLAGGPGNEQFF | TGCGCCAGCAGCCGGATTCCGGGACTAGCGGGAGGGCCGGGGAATGAGCAGTTCTTC
TRBJ1-1 | . | TRBV5-4 | . | CASTRGPGSTEAFF | TGTGCCAGCACCAGGGGCCCGGGAAGCACTGAAGCTTTCTTT
TRBJ2-1 | many | TRBV7-2 | TRBD2 | CASSPLRTSSGTPWGEQFF | TGTGCCAGCAGCCCCCTAAGGACCTCTAGCGGGACGCCATGGGGTGAGCAGTTCTTC
TRBJ2-7 | many | TRBV6-5 | TRBD1 | CASSPPGTENYEQYF | TGTGCCAGCAGTCCCCCCGGGACAGAGAACTACGAGCAGTACTTC
TRBJ2-7 | few | TRBV6-1 | . | CASSTRTGFGEQYF | TGTGCCAGCAGTACCCGCACAGGGTTCGGCGAGCAGTACTTC
TRBJ2-1 | few | TRBV5-1 | . | CASSPWTDTGEQFF | TGCGCCAGCAGCCCCTGGACGGATACGGGTGAGCAGTTCTTC
TRBJ2-1 | . | TRBV12-3/TRBV12-4 | . | CASSLPATNEQFF | TGTGCCAGCAGTTTACCAGCCACAAATGAGCAGTTCTTC
TRBJ2-5 | . | TRBV20-1 | . | CSASAGPQETQYF | TGCAGTGCTAGCGCGGGACCCCAAGAGACCCAGTACTTC
TRBJ2-4 | many | TRBV25-1 | . | CASSEWGGWGKNIQYF | TGTGCCAGCAGTGAGTGGGGGGGCTGGGGCAAAAACATTCAGTACTTC
TRBJ2-7 | many | TRBV12-3/TRBV12-4 | . | CASSFLLQKVGTELYF | TGTGCCAGCAGTTTCCTTTTGCAAAAGGTTGGGACTGAGTTGTACTTC
TRBJ1-3 | many | TRBV10-3 | . | CAISSGNTIYF | TGTGCCATCAGTTCTGGAAACACCATATATTTT
TRBJ2-3 | many | TRBV10-1 | . | CASSLGGVRRGDTQYF | TGCGCCAGCTCCCTCGGTGGGGTAAGGCGGGGAGATACGCAGTATTTT
TRBJ2-7 | many | TRBV10-3 | TRBD2 | CAISSGSSYEQYF | TGTGCCATCAGTAGCGGGAGCTCCTACGAGCAGTACTTC
TRBJ2-7 | . | TRBV28 | . | CASRFRGRSYEQYF | TGTGCCAGCAGATTTAGGGGCAGGTCCTACGAGCAGTACTTC
TRBJ2-4 | . | TRBV7-2 | . | CASSLRLGAGKGNIQYF | TGTGCCAGCAGCTTAAGGTTGGGGGCAGGGAAGGGGAACATTCAGTACTTC
TRBJ2-1 | few | TRBV29-1 | TRBD2 | CSVDPRLAAYNEQFF | TGCAGCGTTGACCCTCGACTAGCGGCGTACAATGAGCAGTTCTTC
TRBJ2-7 | . | TRBV5-1 | . | CASSLEGVADREQYF | TGCGCCAGCAGCTTGGAGGGAGTAGCGGATCGCGAGCAGTACTTC
TRBJ1-1 | many | TRBV18 | . | CASSPTGRTRENTEAFF | TGTGCCAGCTCACCAACCGGTCGAACGAGGGAGAACACTGAAGCTTTCTTT
TRBJ2-3 | many | TRBV18 | TRBD2 | CASSPEGLSTDTQYF | TGTGCCAGCTCACCAGAGGGACTAAGCACAGATACGCAGTATTTT
TRBJ1-1 | many | TRBV9 | . | CASSVGVLWSEAFF | TGTGCCAGCAGCGTAGGGGTTCTTTGGTCTGAAGCTTTCTTT
TRBJ2-1 | many | TRBV5-1 | . | CASSLGWTANYNEQFF | TGCGCCAGCAGCTTGGGCTGGACAGCCAATTACAATGAGCAGTTCTTC
TRBJ2-1 | many | TRBV4-1 | TRBD2 | CASSLTSGRRAYNEQFF | TGCGCCAGCAGCCTAACTAGCGGGAGGAGGGCCTACAATGAGCAGTTCTTC
TRBJ2-7 | many | TRBV3-1 | TRBD2 | CASSPHAAGEYEQYF | TGTGCCAGCAGCCCCCATGCAGCGGGAGAATACGAGCAGTACTTC
TRBJ2-1 | . | TRBV9 | . | CASSASLNEQFF | TGTGCCAGCAGCGCCAGCCTAAATGAGCAGTTCTTC
TRBJ1-1 | . | TRBV20-1 | . | CSAPLGGLRTEAFF | TGCAGTGCCCCTCTGGGCGGTCTGCGCACTGAAGCTTTCTTT
TRBJ1-1 | . | TRBV25-1 | TRBD1 | CASSTGDREWTEAFF | TGTGCCAGCAGTACCGGGGACAGGGAGTGGACTGAAGCTTTCTTT
TRBJ2-3 | many | TRBV12-3/TRBV12-4 | TRBD1 | CASSPPGQGTDTQYF | TGTGCCAGCAGTCCTCCGGGACAGGGGACAGATACGCAGTATTTT
TRBJ2-1 | many | TRBV25-1 | . | CASSDHFDEQFF | TGTGCCAGCAGTGACCATTTCGATGAGCAGTTCTTC
TRBJ1-4 | many | TRBV6-5 | . | CASSWNVREKLFF | TGTGCCAGCAGTTGGAACGTAAGGGAAAAACTGTTTTTT
TRBJ2-5 | . | TRBV5-1 | . | CASSLQPGLQETQYF | TGCGCCAGCAGCTTGCAACCGGGGCTCCAAGAGACCCAGTACTTC
TRBJ1-3 | . | TRBV6-1 | . | CASRQQNGNTIYF | TGTGCCAGCAGACAGCAGAACGGAAACACCATATATTTT
TRBJ2-5 | many | TRBV29-1 | . | CSALKGSGETQYF | TGCAGCGCCCTGAAGGGTAGCGGAGAGACCCAGTACTTC
TRBJ1-6 | many | TRBV11-1 | . | CASSLNRASPLHF | TGTGCCAGCAGCCTAAACCGGGCTTCACCCCTCCACTTT
TRBJ2-1 | . | TRBV30 | TRBD2 | CAWRLAGANEQFF | TGTGCCTGGAGGCTAGCGGGAGCTAATGAGCAGTTCTTC
TRBJ2-7 | many | TRBV7-9 | . | CASTPGSSYEQYF | TGTGCCAGCACCCCGGGGAGCTCCTACGAGCAGTACTTC
TRBJ1-2 | many | TRBV12-3/TRBV12-4 | TRBD1 | CASTSDRVGYTF | TGTGCCAGCACCTCAGACAGGGTCGGCTACACCTTC
TRBJ1-1 | many | TRBV5-1 | TRBD1 | CASSLQGSGNTEAFF | TGCGCCAGCAGCTTACAGGGGTCCGGGAACACTGAAGCTTTCTTT
TRBJ2-5 | . | TRBV19 | TRBD1 | CASSVPPAGTGVQETQYF | TGTGCCAGTAGTGTCCCCCCCGCGGGGACAGGGGTGCAAGAGACCCAGTACTTC
TRBJ2-7 | many | TRBV7-8 | TRBD2 | CASSPRPGKRGSYEQYF | TGTGCCAGCAGCCCTAGGCCTGGGAAGCGGGGTTCCTACGAGCAGTACTTC
TRBJ2-5 | many | TRBV7-9 | . | CASREAVQETQYF | TGTGCCAGCAGAGAAGCGGTTCAAGAGACCCAGTACTTC
TRBJ1-6 | few | TRBV5-1 | . | CASSRRGGDNSPLHF | TGCGCCAGCAGCCGGAGGGGAGGGGATAATTCACCCCTCCACTTT
TRBJ2-7 | many | TRBV10-3 | TRBD1 | CAISGTRTGYNEQYF | TGTGCCATCAGTGGAACGCGGACAGGGTACAACGAGCAGTACTTC
TRBJ2-7 | many | TRBV7-2 | . | CASSLDGAAYEQYF | TGTGCCAGCAGCTTAGACGGGGCCGCCTACGAGCAGTACTTC
TRBJ2-4 | many | TRBV6-5 | . | CASSYSGRGKNIQYF | TGTGCCAGCAGTTACTCGGGACGCGGGAAAAACATTCAGTACTTC
TRBJ2-1 | . | TRBV14 | . | CASSLTPGNEQFF | TGTGCCAGCAGCCTTACCCCAGGCAATGAGCAGTTCTTC
TRBJ1-3 | many | TRBV29-1 | . | CSVDLGGGNTIYF | TGCAGCGTTGATCTGGGGGGTGGAAACACCATATATTTT
TRBJ2-1 | few | TRBV11-3 | . | CASSSRPSSYNEQFF | TGTGCCAGCAGCTCCCGTCCCAGCTCCTACAATGAGCAGTTCTTC
TRBJ2-1 | many | TRBV4-2 | TRBD1 | CASSQDRGANEQFF | TGTGCCAGCAGCCAGGACAGGGGCGCGAATGAGCAGTTCTTC
TRBJ2-6 | many | TRBV13 | . | CASSLVYSSGANVLTF | TGTGCCAGCAGCTTGGTGTACAGCTCTGGGGCCAACGTCCTGACTTTC
TRBJ2-2 | many | TRBV7-9 | . | CAAAESANTGELFF | TGTGCCGCAGCCGAGTCGGCGAACACCGGGGAGCTGTTTTTT
TRBJ1-6 | many | TRBV9 | . | CASSPRGNYNSPLHF | TGTGCCAGCAGCCCCAGGGGAAACTATAATTCACCCCTCCACTTT
TRBJ1-3 | many | TRBV29-1 | . | CSVATSSGNTIYF | TGCAGCGTTGCAACTAGCTCTGGAAACACCATATATTTT
TRBJ1-1 | many | TRBV6-5 | . | CASSYLAGSLGEAFF | TGTGCCAGCAGTTACCTGGCAGGGAGTTTAGGTGAAGCTTTCTTT
TRBJ2-3 | many | TRBV12-3/TRBV12-4 | . | CASSLNHPATDTQYF | TGTGCCAGCAGTTTAAACCACCCTGCCACAGATACGCAGTATTTT
TRBJ2-7 | . | TRBV3-1 | TRBD1 | CASSYQQGKKAYEQYF | TGTGCCAGCAGCTATCAACAGGGGAAGAAGGCCTACGAGCAGTACTTC
TRBJ2-1 | many | TRBV11-3 | TRBD2 | CASSSLTSDEQFF | TGTGCCAGCAGCTCTCTTACTAGCGATGAGCAGTTCTTC
TRBJ2-1 | few | TRBV5-1 | . | CASREYVDKRFGGNEQFF | TGCGCCAGCAGAGAGTACGTCGACAAACGGTTCGGAGGTAATGAGCAGTTCTTC